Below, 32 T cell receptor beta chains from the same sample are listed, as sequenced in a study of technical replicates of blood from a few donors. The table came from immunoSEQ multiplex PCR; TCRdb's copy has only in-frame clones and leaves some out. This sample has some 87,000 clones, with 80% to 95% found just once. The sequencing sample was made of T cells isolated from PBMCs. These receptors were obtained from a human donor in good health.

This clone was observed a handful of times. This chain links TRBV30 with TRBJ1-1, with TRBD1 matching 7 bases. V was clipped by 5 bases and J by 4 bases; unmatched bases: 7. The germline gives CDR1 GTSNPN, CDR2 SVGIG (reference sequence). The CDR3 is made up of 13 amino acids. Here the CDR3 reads CAWARQGATEAFF. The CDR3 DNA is TGTGCCTGGGCCCGACAGGGAGCCACTGAAGCTTTCTTT.

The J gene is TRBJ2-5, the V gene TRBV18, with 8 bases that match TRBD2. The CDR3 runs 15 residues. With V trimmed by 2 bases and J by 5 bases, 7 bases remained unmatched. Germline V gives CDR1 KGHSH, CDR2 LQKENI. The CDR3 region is CASSPWTSPDETQYF. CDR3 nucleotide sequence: TGTGCCAGCTCACCATGGACTAGCCCCGATGAGACCCAGTACTTC.

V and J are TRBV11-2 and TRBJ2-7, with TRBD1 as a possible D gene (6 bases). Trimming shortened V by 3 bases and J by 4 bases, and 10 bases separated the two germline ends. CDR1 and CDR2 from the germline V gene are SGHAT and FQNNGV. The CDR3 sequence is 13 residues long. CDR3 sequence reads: CASSFSRGYEQYF. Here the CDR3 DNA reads TGTGCCAGCAGCTTTTCTAGGGGGTACGAGCAGTACTTC.

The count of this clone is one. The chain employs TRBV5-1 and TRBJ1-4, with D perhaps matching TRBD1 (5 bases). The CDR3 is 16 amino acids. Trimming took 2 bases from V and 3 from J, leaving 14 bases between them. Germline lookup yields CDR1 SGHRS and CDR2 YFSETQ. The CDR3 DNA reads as TGCGCCAGCAGCTTTTCTTCAGGGTCCCCTAATGAAAAACTGTTTTTT. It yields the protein CASSFSSGSPNEKLFF.

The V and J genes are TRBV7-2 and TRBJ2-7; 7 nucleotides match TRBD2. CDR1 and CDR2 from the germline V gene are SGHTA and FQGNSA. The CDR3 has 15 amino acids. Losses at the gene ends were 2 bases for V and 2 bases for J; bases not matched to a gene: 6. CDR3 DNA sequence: TGTGCCAGCAGCTTATTGAGCCTAGCGGCCTACGAGCAGTACTTC. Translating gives CASSLLSLAAYEQYF.

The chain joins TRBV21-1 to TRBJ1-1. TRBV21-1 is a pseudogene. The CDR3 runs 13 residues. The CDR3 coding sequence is TGTGCCAGCAGCAAACGGGAGAACACTGAAGCTTTCTTT. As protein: CASSKRENTEAFF.

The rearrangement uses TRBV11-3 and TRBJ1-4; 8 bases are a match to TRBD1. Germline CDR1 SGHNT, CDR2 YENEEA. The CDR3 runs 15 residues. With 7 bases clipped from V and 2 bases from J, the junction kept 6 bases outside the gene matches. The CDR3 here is CASKDRGATNEKLFF. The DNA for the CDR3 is TGTGCCAGCAAAGACAGGGGTGCCACTAATGAAAAACTGTTTTTT.

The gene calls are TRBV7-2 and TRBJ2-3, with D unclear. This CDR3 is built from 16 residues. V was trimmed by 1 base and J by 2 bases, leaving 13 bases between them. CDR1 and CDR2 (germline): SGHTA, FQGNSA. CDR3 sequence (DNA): TGTGCCAGCAGCTTAGATGCGTCGAGAGTCACAGATACGCAGTATTTT. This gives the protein CASSLDASRVTDTQYF. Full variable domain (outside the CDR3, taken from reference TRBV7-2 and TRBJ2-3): GAGVSQSPSNKVTEKGKDVELRCDPISGHTALYWYRQSLGQGLEFLIYFQGNSAPDKSGLPSDRFSAERTGGSVSTLTIQRTQQEDSAVYLCASSLDASRVTDTQYFGPGTRLTVL.

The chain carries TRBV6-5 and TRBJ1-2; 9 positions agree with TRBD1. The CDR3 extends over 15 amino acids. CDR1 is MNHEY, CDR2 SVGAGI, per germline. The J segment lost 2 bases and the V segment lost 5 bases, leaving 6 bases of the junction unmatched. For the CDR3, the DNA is TGTGCCAGCAGTACCTCCGGGACAGGGAACTATGGCTACACCTTC. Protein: CASSTSGTGNYGYTF.

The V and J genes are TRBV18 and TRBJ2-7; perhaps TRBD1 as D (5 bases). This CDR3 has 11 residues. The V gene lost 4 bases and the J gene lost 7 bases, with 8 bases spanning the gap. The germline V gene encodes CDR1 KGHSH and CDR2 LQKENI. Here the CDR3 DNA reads TGTGCCAGCTCACAAGGGGAAGAGCAGTACTTC. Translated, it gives CASSQGEEQYF.

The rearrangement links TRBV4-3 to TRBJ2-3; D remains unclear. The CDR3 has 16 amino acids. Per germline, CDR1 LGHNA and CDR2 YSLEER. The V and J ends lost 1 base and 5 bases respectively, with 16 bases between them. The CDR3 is CASSQGNVVSGDTQYF. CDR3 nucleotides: TGCGCCAGCAGCCAAGGAAATGTCGTTTCGGGAGATACGCAGTATTTT.

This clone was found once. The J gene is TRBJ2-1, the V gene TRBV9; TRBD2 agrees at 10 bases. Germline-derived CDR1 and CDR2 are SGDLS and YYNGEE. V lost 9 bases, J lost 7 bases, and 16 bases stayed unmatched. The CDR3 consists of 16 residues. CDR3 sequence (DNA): TGTGCCACATCGGAAGGGAGCGGGAGGGCCGGGAATGAGCAGTTCTTC. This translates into CATSEGSGRAGNEQFF.

CDR3 nucleotide sequence: TGTGCCAGCAGCGTGACAGGGGCTAACTATGGCTACACCTTC. Protein: CASSVTGANYGYTF. This chain links TRBV9 with TRBJ1-2, with 8 bases aligning to TRBD1. CDR1 and CDR2 (germline): SGDLS, YYNGEE. J gave up 0 bases and V 2 bases, and 0 bases lay outside the gene matches. CDR3 size: 14 residues. Looking up the rest from reference TRBV9 and TRBJ1-2 gives the full variable domain: DSGVTQTPKHLITATGQRVTLRCSPRSGDLSVYWYQQSLDQGLQFLIQYYNGEERAKGNILERFSAQQFPDLHSELNLSSLELGDSALYFCASSVTGANYGYTFGSGTRLTVV.

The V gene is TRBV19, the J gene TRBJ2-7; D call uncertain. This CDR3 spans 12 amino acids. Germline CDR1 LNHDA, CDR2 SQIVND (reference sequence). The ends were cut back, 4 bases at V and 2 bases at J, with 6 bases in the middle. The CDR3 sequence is CASSTGPYEQYF. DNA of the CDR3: TGTGCCAGTAGTACGGGTCCCTACGAGCAGTACTTC.

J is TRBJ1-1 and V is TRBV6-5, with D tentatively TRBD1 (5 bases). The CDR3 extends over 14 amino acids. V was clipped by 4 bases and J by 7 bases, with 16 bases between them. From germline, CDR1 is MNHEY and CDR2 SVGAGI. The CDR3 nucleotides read TGTGCCAGCAGTTCGGAGGGGAATACGTTTGAAGCTTTCTTT. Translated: CASSSEGNTFEAFF.

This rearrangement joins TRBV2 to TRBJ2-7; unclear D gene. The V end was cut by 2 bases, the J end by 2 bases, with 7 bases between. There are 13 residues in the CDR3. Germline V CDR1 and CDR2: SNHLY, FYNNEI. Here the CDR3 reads CASSETATYEQYF. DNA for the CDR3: TGTGCCAGCAGTGAAACAGCAACCTACGAGCAGTACTTC. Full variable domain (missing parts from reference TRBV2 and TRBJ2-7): EPEVTQTPSHQVTQMGQEVILRCVPISNHLYFYWYRQILGQKVEFLVSFYNNEISEKSEIFDDQFSVERPDGSNFTLKIRSTKLEDSAMYFCASSETATYEQYFGPGTRLTVT.

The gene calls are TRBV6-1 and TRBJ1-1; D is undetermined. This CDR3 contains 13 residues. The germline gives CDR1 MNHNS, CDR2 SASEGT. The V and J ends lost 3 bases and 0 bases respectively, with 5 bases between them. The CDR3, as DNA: TGTGCCAGCAGTGACCTCTTGAACACTGAAGCTTTCTTT. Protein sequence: CASSDLLNTEAFF.

The CDR3 DNA reads as TGTGCCAGCAGCCCCCCATCTAGCAATCAGCCCCAGCATTTT. Translated, it gives CASSPPSSNQPQHF. The rearrangement joins TRBV7-9 to TRBJ1-5; D gene ambiguous. In germline, CDR1 is SEHNR, CDR2 FQNEAQ (reference sequence). This CDR3 spans 14 amino acids. V was shortened by 5 bases and J by 0 bases, with 8 bases between the two germline ends.

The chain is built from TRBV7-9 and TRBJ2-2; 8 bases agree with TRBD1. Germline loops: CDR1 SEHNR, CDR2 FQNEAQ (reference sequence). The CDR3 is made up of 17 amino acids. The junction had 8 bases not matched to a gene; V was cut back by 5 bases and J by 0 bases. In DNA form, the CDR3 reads TGTGCCAGCAGCCAGGGGGACAGGAACCCGAACACCGGGGAGCTGTTTTTT. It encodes CASSQGDRNPNTGELFF.

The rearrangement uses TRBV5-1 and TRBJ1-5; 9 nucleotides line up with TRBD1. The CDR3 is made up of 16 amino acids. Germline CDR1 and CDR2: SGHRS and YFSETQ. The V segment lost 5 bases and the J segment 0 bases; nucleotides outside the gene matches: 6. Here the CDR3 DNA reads TGCGCCAGCAGTCTGACAGGGGGTAATAGCAATCAGCCCCAGCATTTT. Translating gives CASSLTGGNSNQPQHF.

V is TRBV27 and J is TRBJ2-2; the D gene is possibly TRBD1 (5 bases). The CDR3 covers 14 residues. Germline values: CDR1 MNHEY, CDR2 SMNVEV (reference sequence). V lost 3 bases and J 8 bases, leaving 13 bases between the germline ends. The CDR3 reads CASSFGGGAGELFF. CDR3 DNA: TGTGCCAGCAGTTTCGGCGGTGGGGCGGGGGAGCTGTTTTTT.

CDR3 in DNA: TGTGCCAGCAGCCTTTTAGCGGGGCTTGTCAATGAGCAGTTCTTC. Translation gives CASSLLAGLVNEQFF. The chain links TRBV7-2 to TRBJ2-1, with 8 positions matching TRBD2. Losses at the gene ends were 5 bases for V and 6 bases for J; bases not matched to a gene: 9. This CDR3 spans 15 amino acids. Looked up from germline, CDR1 is SGHTA and CDR2 is FQGNSA.

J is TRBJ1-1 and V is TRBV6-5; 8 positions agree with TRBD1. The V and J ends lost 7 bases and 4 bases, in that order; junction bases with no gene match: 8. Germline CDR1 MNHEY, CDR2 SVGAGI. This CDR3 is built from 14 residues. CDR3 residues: CASTNRGDGTEAFF. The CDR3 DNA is TGTGCCAGCACCAACAGGGGGGATGGCACTGAAGCTTTCTTT.

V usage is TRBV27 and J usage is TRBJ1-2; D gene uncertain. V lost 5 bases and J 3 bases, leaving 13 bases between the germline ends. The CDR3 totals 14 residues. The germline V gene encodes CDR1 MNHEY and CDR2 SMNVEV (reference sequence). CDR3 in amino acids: CASSLVQSDYGYTF. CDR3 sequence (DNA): TGTGCCAGCAGTCTGGTACAGTCTGACTATGGCTACACCTTC.

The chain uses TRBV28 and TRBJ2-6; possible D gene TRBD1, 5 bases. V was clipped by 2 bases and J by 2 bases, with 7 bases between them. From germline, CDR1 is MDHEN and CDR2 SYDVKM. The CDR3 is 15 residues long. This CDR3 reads CASSLQGTGANVLTF. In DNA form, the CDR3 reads TGTGCCAGCAGTTTACAGGGCACTGGGGCCAACGTCCTGACTTTC.

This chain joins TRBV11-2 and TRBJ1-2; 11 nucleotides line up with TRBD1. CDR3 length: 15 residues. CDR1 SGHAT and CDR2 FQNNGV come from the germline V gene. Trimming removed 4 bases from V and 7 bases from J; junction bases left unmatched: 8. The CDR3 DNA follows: TGTGCCAGCAGCTCGGGGACAGGGGGAGGATTTGGCTACACCTTC. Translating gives CASSSGTGGGFGYTF.

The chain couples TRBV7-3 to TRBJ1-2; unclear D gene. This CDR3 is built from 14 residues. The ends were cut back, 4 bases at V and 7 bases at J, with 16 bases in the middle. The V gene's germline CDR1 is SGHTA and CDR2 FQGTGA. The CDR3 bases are TGTGCCAGCAGCTCTTACGGGAAAGAGTCTGGCTACACCTTC. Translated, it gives CASSSYGKESGYTF.

CDR3 in amino acids: CASSPNVVAGGETQYF. DNA of the CDR3: TGTGCCAGCAGCCCGAACGTGGTGGCGGGAGGCGAGACCCAGTACTTC. This rearrangement joins TRBV11-2 to TRBJ2-5, with 8 bases fitting TRBD2. J lost 5 bases, V lost 5 bases, and 13 bases had no gene match. Germline values: CDR1 SGHAT, CDR2 FQNNGV. The CDR3 totals 16 residues.

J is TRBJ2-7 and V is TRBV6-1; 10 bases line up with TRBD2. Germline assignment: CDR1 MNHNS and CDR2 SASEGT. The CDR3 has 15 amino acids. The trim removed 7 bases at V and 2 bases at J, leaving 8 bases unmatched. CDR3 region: CASITRTSGTYEQYF. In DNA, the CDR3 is TGTGCCAGCATCACGAGGACTAGCGGAACCTACGAGCAGTACTTC.

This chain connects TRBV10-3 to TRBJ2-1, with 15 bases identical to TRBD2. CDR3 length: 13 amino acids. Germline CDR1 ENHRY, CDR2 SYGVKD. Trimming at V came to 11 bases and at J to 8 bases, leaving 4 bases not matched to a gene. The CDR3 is CASGLAGGHEQFF. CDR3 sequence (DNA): TGTGCCTCGGGACTAGCGGGAGGCCATGAGCAGTTCTTC.

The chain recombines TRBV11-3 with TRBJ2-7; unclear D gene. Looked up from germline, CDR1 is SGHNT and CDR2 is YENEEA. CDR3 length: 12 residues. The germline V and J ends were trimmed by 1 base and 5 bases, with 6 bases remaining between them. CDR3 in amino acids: CASSLGTHEQYF. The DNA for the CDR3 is TGTGCCAGCAGCTTAGGTACTCACGAGCAGTACTTC.

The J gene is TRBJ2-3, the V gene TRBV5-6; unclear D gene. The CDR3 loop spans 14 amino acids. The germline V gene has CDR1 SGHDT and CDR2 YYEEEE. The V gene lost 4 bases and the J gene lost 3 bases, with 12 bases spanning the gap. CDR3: CASSMGSRTDTQYF. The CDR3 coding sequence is TGTGCCAGCAGCATGGGTAGCCGAACAGATACGCAGTATTTT.